The entry below gives a single T cell receptor (beta chain) sequence along with its context. Its antigen is currently not known. It has no much larger one-base neighbor in the sample; base qualities were not kept. The data are from a study of T cell changes during pregnancy in multiple sclerosis (dated by TCRdb to about 2019). As for the study more broadly: Changes in the T cell repertoire over the course of pregnancy were examined in this study in women with multiple sclerosis.

The library came from the immunoSEQ multiplex PCR assay. What TCRdb holds here is the immuneACCESS table cut down to in-frame rearrangements. Part of the clones is not present; checked against another copy, under half of the missing clones reflect an unresolved V gene, and the others are unexplained. The sample profile shows 37,000 or so clones; nearly 90% of them were found once. The ten largest clonotypes hold roughly 0.53% of the sample. The CDR3 holds 15 amino acids from the cysteine to the phenylalanine. Here the CDR3 DNA is all that survives: 45 bases in frame from base 1. V is shortened by 2 bases, J by 0 bases, and the region joining them spans 8 bases. In the germline V gene, CDR1 corresponds to SGHRS and CDR2 to YFSETQ.

The rearrangement combines TRBV5-1 with TRBJ2-2, with the D gene too uncertain to name. The specimen was CD4+ T cells from peripheral blood mononuclear cells, collected in the first trimester of pregnancy. The TCR was taken from a female donor with multiple sclerosis, enrolled in a pregnancy study. Here is the DNA: TGCGCCAGCAGCTTATCACTGACGAACACCGGGGAGCTGTTTTTT. The translation is CASSLSLTNTGELFF.